This T cell receptor (beta chain) appears in the sequencing data of a study of blood T cell repertoires in COVID-19. In the study overall: Acute and convalescent COVID-19 specimens originated in the United States, Italy and Spain. T cells, B-cell-depleted T cells, or PBMCs supplied cDNA or gDNA.

Germline assignment: CDR1 SGHAT and CDR2 FQDESV (reference sequence). Unmatched junction bases numbered 6, after V lost 4 bases and J lost 2 bases. The CDR3 contains 15 residues. Per the authors' pipeline: Reference gene primer amplification gave estimated nucleated cell counts. Libraries were prepared by immunoSEQ multiplex PCR; TCRdb keeps only in-frame clonotypes and omits some of them. V and J calls and clone size are those listed in that table; D and trimming were worked out from the DNA. This sample has tens of thousands of clones, with 86% found just once. The rearrangement joins TRBV11-1 to TRBJ2-7, with TRBD1 identical over 9 bases. What was sequenced was peripheral blood. This sequence originates from a human donor in a cohort sampled during active COVID-19. CDR3: CASSSGQGLPYEQYF. The CDR3 bases are TGTGCCAGCAGCTCAGGACAGGGGCTCCCCTACGAGCAGTACTTC. The entire variable domain, with the rest obtained from reference TRBV11-1 and TRBJ2-7, is as follows: EAEVAQSPRYKITEKSQAVAFWCDPISGHATLYWYRQILGQGPELLVQFQDESVVDDSQLPKDRFSAERLKGVDSTLKIQPAELGDSAMYLCASSSGQGLPYEQYFGPGTRLTVT.